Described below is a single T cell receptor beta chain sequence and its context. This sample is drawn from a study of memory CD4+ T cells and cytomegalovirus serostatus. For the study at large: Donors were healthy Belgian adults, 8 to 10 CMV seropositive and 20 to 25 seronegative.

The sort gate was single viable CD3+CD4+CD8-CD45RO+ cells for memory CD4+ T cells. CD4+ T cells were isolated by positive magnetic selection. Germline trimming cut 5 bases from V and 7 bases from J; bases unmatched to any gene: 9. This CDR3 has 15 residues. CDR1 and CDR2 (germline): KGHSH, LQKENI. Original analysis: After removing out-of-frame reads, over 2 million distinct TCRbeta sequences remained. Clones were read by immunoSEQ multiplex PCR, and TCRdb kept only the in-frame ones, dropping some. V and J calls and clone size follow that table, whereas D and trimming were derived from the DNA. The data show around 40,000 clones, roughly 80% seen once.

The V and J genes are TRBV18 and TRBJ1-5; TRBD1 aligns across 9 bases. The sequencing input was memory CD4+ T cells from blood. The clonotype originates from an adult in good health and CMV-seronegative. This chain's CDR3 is CASSSRDRDGQPQHF. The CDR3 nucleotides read TGTGCCAGCTCATCCCGGGACAGGGATGGACAGCCCCAGCATTTT.